This entry concerns a single TCR beta chain. The sample is drawn from a study of STAT5B mutations in CD4+ large granular lymphocyte leukemia. Study overall: Healthy donors showed HLA-associated enrichment of the CDR3 'QG' motif.

The CDR3 runs to 15 residues. V was clipped by 3 bases and J by 2 bases; unmatched bases: 2. The germline V gene encodes CDR1 SGHRS and CDR2 YFSETQ. The assay was immunoSEQ multiplex PCR, and TCRdb's table has in-frame clones only and misses some. The data show about 33,000 clones, roughly 80% seen once. Sample: CD4+ T cells from blood buffy coats. The receptor was derived from a human donor in good health. The chain links TRBV5-1 to TRBJ2-7; 13 nucleotides line up with TRBD2. The CDR3 region is CASSYTSGGAYEQYF. CDR3 DNA: TGCGCCAGCAGCTATACTAGCGGGGGGGCCTACGAGCAGTACTTC.